The present T cell receptor (beta chain) was sequenced within a study of blood T cell repertoires in COVID-19. Participants, roughly 18 to 90 years old, spanned more than 20 US areas. Membership in each cohort depended on participant-reported clinical history. Each exposed participant met a COVID-19 case in the 2 weeks preceding study entry. From germline, CDR1 is LNHDA and CDR2 SQIVND (reference sequence). CDR3 length: 15 amino acids. Trimming removed 5 bases at V and 0 bases at J, with 13 bases between. Per the original methods: Reference gene primer amplification yielded estimated nucleated cell counts. Assay used: immunoSEQ multiplex PCR; TCRdb lists only in-frame clones, some missing. The V and J calls and the clone size are those of that table, but D and trimming were determined from the DNA. The sample includes more than 150,000 clones, about 80% seen only once; the top ten take about an eighth.

J is TRBJ1-2 and V is TRBV19; perhaps TRBD1 as D (6 bases). The sequence derives from a man aged 55 to 70 who had been exposed to COVID-19. Sequenced material: PBMCs or T cells enriched from blood (not recorded which). The CDR3 DNA reads TGTGCCAGTAGTCCACAGGGCAAAGCTAACTATGGCTACACCTTC. Translation gives CASSPQGKANYGYTF.